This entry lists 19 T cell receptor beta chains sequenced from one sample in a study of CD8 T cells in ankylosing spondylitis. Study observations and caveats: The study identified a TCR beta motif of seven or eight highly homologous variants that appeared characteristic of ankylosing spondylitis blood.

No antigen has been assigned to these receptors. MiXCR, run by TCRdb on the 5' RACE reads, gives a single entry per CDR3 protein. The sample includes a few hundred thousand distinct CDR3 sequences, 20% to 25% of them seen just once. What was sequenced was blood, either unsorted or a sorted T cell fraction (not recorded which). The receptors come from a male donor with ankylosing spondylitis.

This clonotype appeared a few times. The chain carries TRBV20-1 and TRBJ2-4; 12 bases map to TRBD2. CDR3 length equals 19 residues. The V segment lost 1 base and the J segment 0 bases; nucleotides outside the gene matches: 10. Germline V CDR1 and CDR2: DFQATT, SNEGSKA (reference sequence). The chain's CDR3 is CSARALLAGGNLAKNIQYF. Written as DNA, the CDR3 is TGCAGTGCTAGAGCCCTCCTAGCGGGAGGGAATTTAGCCAAAAACATTCAGTACTTC.

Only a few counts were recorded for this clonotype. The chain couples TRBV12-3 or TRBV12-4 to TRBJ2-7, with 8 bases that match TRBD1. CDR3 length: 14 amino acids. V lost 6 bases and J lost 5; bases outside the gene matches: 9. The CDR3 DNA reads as TGTGCCAGCAGAAGTCTCAGGGGGCTACACGAGCAGTACTTC. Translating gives CASRSLRGLHEQYF.

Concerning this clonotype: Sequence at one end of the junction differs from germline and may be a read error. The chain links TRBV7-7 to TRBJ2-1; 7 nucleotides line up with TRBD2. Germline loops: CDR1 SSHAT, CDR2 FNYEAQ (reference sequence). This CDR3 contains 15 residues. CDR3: CASSPRRESFNEQFF. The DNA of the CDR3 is TGTGCTAGCAGCCCAAGGCGGGAGAGTTTCAATGAGCAGTTCTTC.

Here the CDR3 DNA reads TGTGCCAGCATCAAACGGTCGGGGGGAATCTACGAGCAGTACTTC. This gives the protein CASIKRSGGIYEQYF. The chain is built from TRBV2 and TRBJ2-7, with 7 bases that match TRBD2. J gave up 3 bases and V 7 bases, and 12 bases lay outside the gene matches. Germline CDR1 reads SNHLY; CDR2 reads FYNNEI. The CDR3 has 15 residues.

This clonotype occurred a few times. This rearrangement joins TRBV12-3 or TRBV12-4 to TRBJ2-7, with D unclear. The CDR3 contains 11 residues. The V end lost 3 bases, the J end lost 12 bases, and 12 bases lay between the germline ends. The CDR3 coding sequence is TGTGCCAGCAGTTTTGGGTATCGGCTGTACTTC. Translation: CASSFGYRLYF.

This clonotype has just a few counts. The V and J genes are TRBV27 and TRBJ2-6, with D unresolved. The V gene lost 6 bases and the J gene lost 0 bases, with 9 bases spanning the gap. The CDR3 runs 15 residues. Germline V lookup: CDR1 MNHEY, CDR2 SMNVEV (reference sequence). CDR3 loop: CASSRTASGANVLTF. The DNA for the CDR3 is TGTGCCAGCAGCCGTACAGCCTCTGGGGCCAACGTCCTGACTTTC.

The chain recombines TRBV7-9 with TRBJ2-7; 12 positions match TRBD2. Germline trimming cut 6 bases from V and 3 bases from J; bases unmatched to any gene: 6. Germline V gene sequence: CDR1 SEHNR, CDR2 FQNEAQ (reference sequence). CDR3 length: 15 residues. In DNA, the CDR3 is TGTGCCAGCAGTCACACGACTAGCGGGAGCTACGAGCAGTACTTC. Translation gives CASSHTTSGSYEQYF.

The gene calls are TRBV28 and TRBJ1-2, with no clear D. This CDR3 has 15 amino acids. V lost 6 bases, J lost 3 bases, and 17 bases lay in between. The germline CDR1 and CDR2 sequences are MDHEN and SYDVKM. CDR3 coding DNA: TGTGCCAGCAGAGCAAGTGACGGACGGTACTATGGCTACACCTTC. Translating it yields CASRASDGRYYGYTF.

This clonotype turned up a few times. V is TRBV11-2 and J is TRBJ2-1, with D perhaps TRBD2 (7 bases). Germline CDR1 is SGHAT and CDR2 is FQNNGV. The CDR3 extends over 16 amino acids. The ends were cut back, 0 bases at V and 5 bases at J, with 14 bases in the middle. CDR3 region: CASSLERGRRDNEQFF. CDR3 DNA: TGTGCCAGCAGCTTAGAGCGGGGGCGCAGAGACAATGAGCAGTTCTTC. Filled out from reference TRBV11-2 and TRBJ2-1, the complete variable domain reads EAGVAQSPRYKIIEKRQSVAFWCNPISGHATLYWYQQILGQGPKLLIQFQNNGVVDDSQLPKDRFSAERLKGVDSTLKIQPAKLEDSAVYLCASSLERGRRDNEQFFGPGTRLTVL.

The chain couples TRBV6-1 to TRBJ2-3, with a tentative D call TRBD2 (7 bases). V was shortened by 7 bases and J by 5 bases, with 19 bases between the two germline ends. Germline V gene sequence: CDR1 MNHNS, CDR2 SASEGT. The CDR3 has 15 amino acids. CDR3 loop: CASTGGGGRGDTQYF. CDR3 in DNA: TGTGCCAGCACCGGAGGGGGAGGGAGGGGAGATACGCAGTATTTT.

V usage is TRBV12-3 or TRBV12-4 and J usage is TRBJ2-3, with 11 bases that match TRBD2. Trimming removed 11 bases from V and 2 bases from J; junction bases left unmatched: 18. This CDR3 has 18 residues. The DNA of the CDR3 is TGTGCCCGCGGATCAGAATCGGTAGCGGGAGGGTTCACAGATACGCAGTATTTT. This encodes CARGSESVAGGFTDTQYF.

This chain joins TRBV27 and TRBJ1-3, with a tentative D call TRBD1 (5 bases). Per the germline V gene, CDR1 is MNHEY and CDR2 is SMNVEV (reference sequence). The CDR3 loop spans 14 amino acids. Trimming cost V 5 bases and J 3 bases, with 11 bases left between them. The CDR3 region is CASSVRASGNTIYF. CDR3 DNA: TGTGCCAGCAGTGTCAGGGCTAGTGGAAACACCATATATTTT.

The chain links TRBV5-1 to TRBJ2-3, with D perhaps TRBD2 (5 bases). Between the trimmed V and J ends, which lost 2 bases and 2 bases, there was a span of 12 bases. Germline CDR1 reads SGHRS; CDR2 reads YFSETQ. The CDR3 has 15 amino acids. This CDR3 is CASSFGLPNTDTQYF. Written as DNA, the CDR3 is TGCGCCAGCAGCTTCGGACTCCCCAACACAGATACGCAGTATTTT.

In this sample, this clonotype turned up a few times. CDR3 in amino acids: CASSLVSSSYNEQFF. Here the CDR3 DNA reads TGTGCCAGCAGCTTAGTTTCTAGCTCCTACAATGAGCAGTTCTTC. The J gene is TRBJ2-1, the V gene TRBV7-8; D not certain. The CDR3 loop spans 15 amino acids. Between the trimmed V and J ends, which lost 1 base and 0 bases, there was a span of 7 bases. Germline V gives CDR1 SGHVS, CDR2 FQNEAQ.

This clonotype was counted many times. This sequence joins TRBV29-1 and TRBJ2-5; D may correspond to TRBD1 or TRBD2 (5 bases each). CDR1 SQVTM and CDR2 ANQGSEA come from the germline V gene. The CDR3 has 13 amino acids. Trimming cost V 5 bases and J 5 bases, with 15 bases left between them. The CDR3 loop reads CSVQGPWGETQYF. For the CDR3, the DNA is TGCAGCGTTCAGGGACCCTGGGGGGAGACCCAGTACTTC.

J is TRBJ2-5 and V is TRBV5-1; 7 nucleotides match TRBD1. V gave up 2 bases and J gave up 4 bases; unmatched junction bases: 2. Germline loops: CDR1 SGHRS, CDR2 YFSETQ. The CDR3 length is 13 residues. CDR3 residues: CASSFAGGETQYF. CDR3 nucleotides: TGCGCCAGCAGCTTTGCAGGGGGAGAGACCCAGTACTTC.

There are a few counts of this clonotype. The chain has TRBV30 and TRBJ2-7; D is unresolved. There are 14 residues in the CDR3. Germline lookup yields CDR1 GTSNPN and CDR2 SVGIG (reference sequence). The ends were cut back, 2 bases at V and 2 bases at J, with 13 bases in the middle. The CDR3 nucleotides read TGTGCCTGGAGTCCAATTCCTCTTACCTACGAGCAGTACTTC. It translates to CAWSPIPLTYEQYF.

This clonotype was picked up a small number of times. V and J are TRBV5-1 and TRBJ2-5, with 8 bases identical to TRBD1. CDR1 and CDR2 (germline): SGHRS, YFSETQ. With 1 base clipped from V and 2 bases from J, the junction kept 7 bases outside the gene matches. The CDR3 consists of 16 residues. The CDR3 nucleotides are TGCGCCAGCAGCTTGCCCCGGGACAGGACACAAGAGACCCAGTACTTC. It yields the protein CASSLPRDRTQETQYF.

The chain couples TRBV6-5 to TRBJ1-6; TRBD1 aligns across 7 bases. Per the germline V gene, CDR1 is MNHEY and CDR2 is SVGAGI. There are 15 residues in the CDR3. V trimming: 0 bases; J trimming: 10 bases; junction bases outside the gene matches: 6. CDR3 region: CASSYSDRVGSPLHF. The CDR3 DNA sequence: TGTGCCAGCAGTTACTCAGACAGGGTGGGATCACCCCTCCACTTT.